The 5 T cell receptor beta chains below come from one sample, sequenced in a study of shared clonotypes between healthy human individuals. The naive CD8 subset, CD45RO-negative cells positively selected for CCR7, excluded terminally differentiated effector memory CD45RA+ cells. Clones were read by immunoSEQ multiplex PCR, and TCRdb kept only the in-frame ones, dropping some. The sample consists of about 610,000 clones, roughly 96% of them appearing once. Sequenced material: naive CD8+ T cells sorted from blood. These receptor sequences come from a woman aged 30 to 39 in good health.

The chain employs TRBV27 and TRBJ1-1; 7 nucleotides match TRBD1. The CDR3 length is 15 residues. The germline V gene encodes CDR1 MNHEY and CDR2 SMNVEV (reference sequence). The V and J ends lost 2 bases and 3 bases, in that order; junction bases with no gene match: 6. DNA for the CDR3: TGTGCCAGCAGTTTAGGGACAGAACCTTACACTGAAGCTTTCTTT. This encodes CASSLGTEPYTEAFF.

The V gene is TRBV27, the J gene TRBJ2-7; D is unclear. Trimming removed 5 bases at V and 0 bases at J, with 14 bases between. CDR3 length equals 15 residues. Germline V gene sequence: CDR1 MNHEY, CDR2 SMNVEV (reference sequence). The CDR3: CASSITLESSYEQYF. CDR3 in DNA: TGTGCCAGCAGTATCACGCTTGAAAGCTCCTACGAGCAGTACTTC.

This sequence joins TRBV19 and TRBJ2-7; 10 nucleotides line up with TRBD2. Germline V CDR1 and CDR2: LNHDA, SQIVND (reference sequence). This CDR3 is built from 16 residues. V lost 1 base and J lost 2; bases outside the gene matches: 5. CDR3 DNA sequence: TGTGCCAGTAGTATAGGAGGGACTAGCGCCACCTACGAGCAGTACTTC. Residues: CASSIGGTSATYEQYF.

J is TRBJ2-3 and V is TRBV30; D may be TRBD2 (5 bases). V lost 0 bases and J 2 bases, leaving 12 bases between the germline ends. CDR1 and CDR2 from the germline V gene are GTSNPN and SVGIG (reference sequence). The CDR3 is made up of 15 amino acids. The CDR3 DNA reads TGTGCCTGGAGTGTATACGGGAACCCCACAGATACGCAGTATTTT. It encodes CAWSVYGNPTDTQYF.

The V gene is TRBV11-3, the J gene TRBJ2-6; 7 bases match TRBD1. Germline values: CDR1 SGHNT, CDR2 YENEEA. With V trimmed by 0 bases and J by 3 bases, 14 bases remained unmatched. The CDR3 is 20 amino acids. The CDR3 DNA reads TGTGCCAGCAGCTTAGATTTTCGGGACAGCCCTGTCTGTGGGGCCAACGTCCTGACTTTC. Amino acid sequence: CASSLDFRDSPVCGANVLTF.